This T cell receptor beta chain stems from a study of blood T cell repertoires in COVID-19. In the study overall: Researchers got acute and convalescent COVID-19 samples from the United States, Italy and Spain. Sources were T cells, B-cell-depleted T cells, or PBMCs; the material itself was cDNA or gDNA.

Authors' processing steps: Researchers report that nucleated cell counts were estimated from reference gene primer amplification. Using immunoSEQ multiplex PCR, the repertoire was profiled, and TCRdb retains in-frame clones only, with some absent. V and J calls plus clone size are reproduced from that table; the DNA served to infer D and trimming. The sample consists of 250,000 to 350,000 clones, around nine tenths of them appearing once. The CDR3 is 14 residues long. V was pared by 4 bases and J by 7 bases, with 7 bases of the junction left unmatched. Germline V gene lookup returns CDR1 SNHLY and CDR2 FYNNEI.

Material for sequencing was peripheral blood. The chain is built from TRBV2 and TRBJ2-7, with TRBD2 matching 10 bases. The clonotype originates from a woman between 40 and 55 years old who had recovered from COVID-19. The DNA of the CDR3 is TGTGCCAGCAGTGGGGTGCTAGCGGGAGTTGAGCAGTACTTC. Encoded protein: CASSGVLAGVEQYF. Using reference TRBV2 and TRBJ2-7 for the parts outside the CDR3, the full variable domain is EPEVTQTPSHQVTQMGQEVILRCVPISNHLYFYWYRQILGQKVEFLVSFYNNEISEKSEIFDDQFSVERPDGSNFTLKIRSTKLEDSAMYFCASSGVLAGVEQYFGPGTRLTVT.